This T cell receptor beta chain was found in a study of T cells after yellow fever vaccination. For the study at large: Fractions containing few cells were prepared with SMART-Seq v4 Ultra Low Input. Study-wide findings and caveats: Re-detected after boosting: most primary clones, 96% of CD4 and over 80% of CD8. It was a small share of clonotypes that appeared in both CD4 and CD8 compartments.

Turning to this clonotype: Antigen specificity is unknown.

The CDR3 length is 14 residues. Germline values: CDR1 SNHLY, CDR2 FYNNEI. V lost 2 bases and J lost 0, with 7 bases in between. TCRdb independently ran MiXCR on the 5' RACE reads; one entry per CDR3 protein. The sample has around 340,000 distinct CDR3 sequences, roughly an eighth seen once. The chain is built from TRBV2 and TRBJ1-1; D is ambiguous. This sequence was found in a man aged 18 to 29 who received the YFV17D yellow fever vaccine. The sequencing used CD4+ T cells sorted from PBMCs, collected 15 days after the yellow fever booster vaccination. CDR3 DNA sequence: TGTGCCAGCAGTGAAAGGGTGCTGAACACTGAAGCTTTCTTT. This codes for CASSERVLNTEAFF.